The 28 T cell receptor beta chains below come from one sample, sequenced in a study of cytomegalovirus exposure and HLA in healthy donors. Repertoires were generated with immunoSEQ multiplex PCR, while TCRdb's copy carries only in-frame clones and drops some. This table has some 150,000 clones, roughly 90% appearing once. The sequencing input was PBMCs. The origin of the receptors is a man younger than 35 in good health and CMV-seropositive.

This clone was observed a few times. This chain connects TRBV19 to TRBJ1-1, with 9 bases aligning to TRBD1. Germline V gene sequence: CDR1 LNHDA, CDR2 SQIVND (reference sequence). V dropped 5 bases and J dropped 5; count of bases not matched to a gene: 9. The CDR3 sequence is 15 residues long. Here the CDR3 reads CASSPRTGEVTEAFF. In DNA form, the CDR3 reads TGTGCCAGTAGTCCCCGGACAGGGGAAGTGACTGAAGCTTTCTTT.

The chain recombines TRBV5-7 with TRBJ1-3, with 8 bases matching TRBD1. TRBV5-7 is an ORF, and what it does is uncertain. This CDR3 region has 11 residues. V lost 4 bases and J lost 14; bases outside the gene matches: 5. CDR3 amino acids: CASSQGQELYF. In DNA, the CDR3 is TGTGCCAGCAGCCAGGGACAGGAATTATATTTT.

This sequence joins TRBV4-1 and TRBJ2-7; 8 bases match TRBD2. The germline CDR1 and CDR2 sequences are MGHRA and YSYEKL. The CDR3 totals 15 residues. Trimming at V came to 4 bases and at J to 5 bases, leaving 10 bases not matched to a gene. The CDR3 sequence: CASSPAGSGSNEQYF. The CDR3 DNA reads as TGCGCCAGCAGCCCCGCCGGGAGCGGGAGCAACGAGCAGTACTTC.

The chain carries TRBV2 and TRBJ2-3; a possible D gene is TRBD2 (6 bases). Germline V CDR1 and CDR2: SNHLY, FYNNEI. The CDR3 covers 16 residues. V shed 5 bases and J shed 0 bases, with 15 bases lying between them. The CDR3 spells CASSTLFSGSTDTQYF. As DNA, the CDR3 is TGTGCCAGCAGTACCCTTTTTAGCGGAAGCACAGATACGCAGTATTTT. The entire variable domain, with the rest obtained from reference TRBV2 and TRBJ2-3, is as follows: EPEVTQTPSHQVTQMGQEVILRCVPISNHLYFYWYRQILGQKVEFLVSFYNNEISEKSEIFDDQFSVERPDGSNFTLKIRSTKLEDSAMYFCASSTLFSGSTDTQYFGPGTRLTVL.

CDR3 sequence reads: CAISESGVLEAFF. CDR3 nucleotide sequence: TGTGCCATCAGTGAGTCAGGGGTTCTGGAAGCTTTCTTT. V gene TRBV10-3 combines with J gene TRBJ1-1; D is possibly TRBD1 (5 bases). The germline V gene encodes CDR1 ENHRY and CDR2 SYGVKD. The CDR3 is made up of 13 amino acids. Trimming shortened V by 0 bases and J by 8 bases, and 10 bases separated the two germline ends.

This rearrangement joins TRBV9 to TRBJ2-5, with D unclear. Trimming pared 0 bases from V and 4 bases from J, leaving 10 bases between. The CDR3 covers 14 residues. Germline assignment: CDR1 SGDLS and CDR2 YYNGEE. DNA of the CDR3: TGTGCCAGCAGCGTAGACGAGAGAGGAGAGACCCAGTACTTC. Protein sequence: CASSVDERGETQYF.

This clone was observed once. The V call is TRBV6-5, the J call TRBJ1-2; D is perhaps TRBD1 (6 bases). V gave up 2 bases and J gave up 4 bases, with 8 bases separating them. The CDR3 extends over 13 amino acids. Germline assignment: CDR1 MNHEY and CDR2 SVGAGI. CDR3 nucleotides: TGTGCCAGCAGTTACCCAGGGGCCTATGGCTACACCTTC. Translated: CASSYPGAYGYTF.

This sequence joins TRBV19 and TRBJ1-2; D perhaps matches TRBD1 (5 bases). V was clipped by 1 base and J by 7 bases, with 13 bases between them. The germline V gene encodes CDR1 LNHDA and CDR2 SQIVND (reference sequence). The CDR3 consists of 14 residues. Here the CDR3 DNA reads TGTGCCAGTAGTATAGTTGGCAGGGCTGTTGGCTACACCTTC. Its protein product is CASSIVGRAVGYTF.

This clone has a count of ten or more. The sample has other DNA sequences that encode this CDR3 too. The CDR3 here is CASSGLAGGYNEQFF. CDR3 DNA sequence: TGTGCCAGCAGTGGACTAGCGGGAGGGTACAATGAGCAGTTCTTC. The chain uses TRBV6-1 and TRBJ2-1; TRBD2 matches at 14 bases. The CDR3 is 15 residues long. CDR1 is MNHNS and CDR2 is SASEGT in the germline V gene. Trimming cost V 4 bases and J 4 bases; bases outside gene matches: 0.

This chain uses TRBV4-3 with TRBJ1-4, with D perhaps TRBD1 (6 bases). V was pared by 1 base and J by 7 bases, with 7 bases between. Germline V gives CDR1 LGHNA, CDR2 YSLEER. The CDR3 contains 13 residues. CDR3 sequence reads: CASSQGGGEKLFF. The CDR3 DNA reads as TGCGCCAGCAGCCAAGGAGGGGGTGAAAAACTGTTTTTT.

In its sample, this clone was seen a few times. The chain links TRBV20-1 to TRBJ1-1, with 8 bases that match TRBD1. In germline, CDR1 is DFQATT, CDR2 SNEGSKA (reference sequence). This CDR3 spans 11 amino acids. Losses at the gene ends were 8 bases for V and 5 bases for J; bases not matched to a gene: 4. CDR3 DNA sequence: TGCAGTTATTACAGGGGGACTGAAGCTTTCTTT. Translated, it gives CSYYRGTEAFF.

This chain uses TRBV4-3 with TRBJ2-2, with TRBD2 identical over 11 bases. The CDR3 length is 18 residues. Trimming cost V 1 base and J 6 bases; bases outside gene matches: 10. Germline loops: CDR1 LGHNA, CDR2 YSLEER. CDR3 nucleotides: TGCGCCAGCAGCCAAGGACCCATAGCGGGAGGGAGGCCCGGGGAGCTGTTTTTT. Amino acids: CASSQGPIAGGRPGELFF.

V usage is TRBV5-1 and J usage is TRBJ2-2; 7 bases match TRBD2. There are 17 residues in the CDR3. Germline values: CDR1 SGHRS, CDR2 YFSETQ. The V gene end was trimmed by 7 bases and the J gene end by 2 bases; junction bases not matched to a gene: 14. CDR3 residues: CASAASGGWFNTGELFF. The CDR3 coding sequence is TGCGCCAGCGCGGCCTCGGGGGGATGGTTCAACACCGGGGAGCTGTTTTTT.

The chain has TRBV7-9 and TRBJ2-3, with 10 bases identical to TRBD1. V was clipped by 4 bases and J by 6 bases; unmatched bases: 7. Germline loops: CDR1 SEHNR, CDR2 FQNEAQ (reference sequence). This CDR3 is 15 amino acids long. The CDR3 DNA reads as TGTGCCAGCAGCTCGTGGACAGGGGGAAGGGATACGCAGTATTTT. Translating it yields CASSSWTGGRDTQYF.

The V call is TRBV27, the J call TRBJ2-2; 11 bases are shared with TRBD2. This CDR3 region has 16 residues. CDR1 and CDR2 from the germline V gene are MNHEY and SMNVEV (reference sequence). The junction had 11 bases not matched to a gene; V was cut back by 8 bases and J by 6 bases. In DNA form, the CDR3 reads TGTGCCAGCTCCTTGACTAGCGGGATACCCCCCGGGGAGCTGTTTTTT. This codes for CASSLTSGIPPGELFF.

The chain employs TRBV5-1 and TRBJ2-1; 8 bases align to TRBD1. Trimming cost V 3 bases and J 5 bases; bases outside gene matches: 4. CDR3 length: 14 residues. Per the germline V gene, CDR1 is SGHRS and CDR2 is YFSETQ. The CDR3 bases are TGCGCCAGCAGCTCCCCGGACAGGGACAATGAGCAGTTCTTC. It is translated as CASSSPDRDNEQFF. The full variable domain, completed using reference TRBV5-1 and TRBJ2-1, is KAGVTQTPRYLIKTRGQQVTLSCSPISGHRSVSWYQQTPGQGLQFLFEYFSETQRNKGNFPGRFSGRQFSNSRSEMNVSTLELGDSALYLCASSSPDRDNEQFFGPGTRLTVL.

CDR3 coding DNA: TGTGCCAGCAGGGCGACAGGGGACCACTACGAGCAGTACTTC. This gives the protein CASRATGDHYEQYF. The rearrangement links TRBV7-2 to TRBJ2-7, with 8 bases aligning to TRBD1. V gave up 6 bases and J gave up 3 bases; unmatched junction bases: 7. The length of the CDR3 is 14 residues. The germline V gene encodes CDR1 SGHTA and CDR2 FQGNSA.

This clone showed up just a few times. V and J are TRBV30 and TRBJ2-1, with D possibly TRBD2 on 6 matching bases. Trimming took off 0 bases at V and 0 bases at J, with 12 bases between the two ends. Germline lookup yields CDR1 GTSNPN and CDR2 SVGIG (reference sequence). The CDR3 consists of 16 residues. CDR3 DNA: TGTGCCTGGAGTGTAGAGGGAGGATTCTCCTACAATGAGCAGTTCTTC. Translating it yields CAWSVEGGFSYNEQFF.

The CDR3 bases are TGTGCCAGCAGTAGCCTACTAGCGAACATGGGCACAGATACGCAGTATTTT. This encodes CASSSLLANMGTDTQYF. This rearrangement joins TRBV28 to TRBJ2-3; 7 bases match TRBD2. V shed 5 bases, J shed 1 base, and the junction held 12 bases outside the gene matches. In germline, CDR1 is MDHEN, CDR2 SYDVKM. CDR3 length: 17 amino acids.

V is TRBV19 and J is TRBJ2-1; D perhaps matches TRBD1 (6 bases). Germline loops: CDR1 LNHDA, CDR2 SQIVND (reference sequence). The CDR3 length is 13 residues. Trimming took 5 bases from V and 6 from J, leaving 11 bases between them. The CDR3 DNA reads as TGTGCCAGTAGTTTGGACAGTGTCAATGAGCAGTTCTTC. This codes for CASSLDSVNEQFF.

This chain connects TRBV7-9 to TRBJ2-1; TRBD2 matches 9 bases. The CDR3 loop spans 16 amino acids. The germline V gene encodes CDR1 SEHNR and CDR2 FQNEAQ (reference sequence). Trimming at V came to 1 base and at J to 6 bases, leaving 7 bases not matched to a gene. CDR3 region: CASSLDWLAGLNEQFF. CDR3 DNA sequence: TGTGCCAGCAGCTTAGACTGGCTAGCGGGGCTCAATGAGCAGTTCTTC.

This clone was observed a single time. The genes are TRBV19 and TRBJ2-2; 10 positions match TRBD2. CDR3 length equals 16 residues. The V gene's germline CDR1 is LNHDA and CDR2 SQIVND (reference sequence). The V gene end was trimmed by 4 bases and the J gene end by 1 base; junction bases not matched to a gene: 3. CDR3 nucleotide sequence: TGTGCCAGTAGTACCTGGACTAGCGGGAACACCGGGGAGCTGTTTTTT. Translation gives CASSTWTSGNTGELFF.

The chain employs TRBV6-1 and TRBJ1-2, with a tentative D call TRBD1 (6 bases). Germline lookup yields CDR1 MNHNS and CDR2 SASEGT. The CDR3 spans 14 residues. V was clipped by 8 bases and J by 4 bases, with 17 bases between them. The CDR3 nucleotides are TGTGCCAGCTTGGGGTCACAGGGTAGCTATGGCTACACCTTC. Residues: CASLGSQGSYGYTF.

The chain couples TRBV5-4 to TRBJ2-1; 13 nucleotides match TRBD2. Trimming at V came to 4 bases and at J to 10 bases, leaving 8 bases not matched to a gene. Looked up from germline, CDR1 is SGHNT and CDR2 is YYREEE (reference sequence). This CDR3 contains 15 residues. The CDR3 sequence: CASSPGLAGAREQFF. CDR3 DNA sequence: TGTGCCAGCAGCCCCGGACTAGCGGGAGCACGGGAGCAGTTCTTC.

The chain is built from TRBV19 and TRBJ1-2, with D perhaps matching TRBD1 (6 bases). The length of the CDR3 is 14 residues. V shed 6 bases and J shed 4 bases, with 15 bases lying between them. In germline, CDR1 is LNHDA, CDR2 SQIVND (reference sequence). The CDR3 DNA is TGTGCCAGTAGCCAACAGGGTTTCAGCTATGGCTACACCTTC. As protein: CASSQQGFSYGYTF.

The CDR3 spells CASSLRSVGVQVEETQYF. CDR3 nucleotide sequence: TGTGCCAGCAGCTTGCGATCAGTAGGTGTGCAGGTTGAAGAGACCCAGTACTTC. The chain joins TRBV7-9 to TRBJ2-5; D not resolved. Germline CDR1 SEHNR, CDR2 FQNEAQ (reference sequence). V gave up 3 bases and J gave up 3 bases, with 23 bases separating them. CDR3 length: 18 residues.

CDR3 sequence: CASSLLTSGAADTQYF. The CDR3 DNA reads as TGTGCCAGCAGCCTACTGACTAGCGGGGCGGCAGATACGCAGTATTTT. The chain has TRBV2 and TRBJ2-3, with 11 bases matching TRBD2. Germline CDR1 SNHLY, CDR2 FYNNEI. The CDR3 covers 16 residues. The V gene end was trimmed by 6 bases and the J gene end by 4 bases; junction bases not matched to a gene: 9.

The V and J genes are TRBV11-2 and TRBJ2-1, with a possible D match to TRBD2 (6 bases). V dropped 5 bases and J dropped 10 bases, with 18 bases sitting between them. The CDR3 totals 14 residues. In germline, CDR1 is SGHAT, CDR2 FQNNGV. CDR3 DNA: TGTGCCAGCAGCGATCCCGGGGGTAGCCGGGAGCAGTTCTTC. This encodes CASSDPGGSREQFF.